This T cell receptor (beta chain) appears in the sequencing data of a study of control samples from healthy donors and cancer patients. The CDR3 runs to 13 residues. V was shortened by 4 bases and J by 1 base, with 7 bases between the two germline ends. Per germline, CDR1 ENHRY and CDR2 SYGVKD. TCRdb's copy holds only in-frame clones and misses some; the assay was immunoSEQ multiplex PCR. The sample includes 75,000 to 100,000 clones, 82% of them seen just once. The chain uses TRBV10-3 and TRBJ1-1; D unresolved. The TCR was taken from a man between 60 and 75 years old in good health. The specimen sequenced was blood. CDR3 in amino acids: CAISGWENTEAFF. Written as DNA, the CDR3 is TGTGCCATCAGTGGGTGGGAGAACACTGAAGCTTTCTTT.